The next 13 T cell receptor beta chains were all read from a single sample in a study of beta chain features in type 1 diabetes. Expressed TCRB transcripts were sequenced because the entire RNA isolate underwent reverse transcription. Produced via immunoSEQ multiplex PCR; TCRdb's table is partial and in-frame only. The sample lists hundreds of thousands of clones, about 14% occurring once. The sample taken for sequencing was naive CD4+ T cells from blood. Receptor source: a middle-aged woman in good health.

The gene calls are TRBV9 and TRBJ1-5; 9 bases line up with TRBD1. Germline V lookup: CDR1 SGDLS, CDR2 YYNGEE. Unmatched junction bases numbered 18, after V lost 0 bases and J lost 2 bases. The CDR3 contains 21 residues. Here the CDR3 DNA reads TGTGCCAGCAGCGTAGTATTGGGACAGGGAAGTCGCCTTTGGGGCAATCAGCCCCAGCATTTT. Translating it yields CASSVVLGQGSRLWGNQPQHF.

Only a few counts were recorded for this clone. V is TRBV5-5 and J is TRBJ1-3; D not resolved. The germline CDR1 and CDR2 sequences are SGHKS and YYEKEE (reference sequence). The CDR3 sequence is 13 residues long. V gave up 4 bases and J gave up 4 bases, with 9 bases separating them. The CDR3 sequence: CASSAGGGNTIYF. As DNA, the CDR3 is TGTGCCAGCAGCGCCGGAGGAGGAAACACCATATATTTT.

This clone was detected only a few times. The rearrangement uses TRBV19 and TRBJ2-4; 7 bases are a match to TRBD1. This CDR3 contains 18 residues. Germline V gives CDR1 LNHDA, CDR2 SQIVND (reference sequence). The V segment lost 3 bases and the J segment 0 bases; nucleotides outside the gene matches: 11. CDR3 DNA: TGTGCCAGTAGTATTACGCGACAGGGACGAATAGCCAAAAACATTCAGTACTTC. Translated, it gives CASSITRQGRIAKNIQYF.

This chain connects TRBV19 to TRBJ1-5; 7 bases line up with TRBD1. The CDR3 extends over 17 amino acids. CDR1 is LNHDA, CDR2 SQIVND, per germline (reference sequence). V was clipped by 3 bases and J by 3 bases; unmatched bases: 11. The CDR3 nucleotides are TGTGCCAGTAGTATGGGGAGTGGAGGGGGCTTCAATCAGCCCCAGCATTTT. Protein: CASSMGSGGGFNQPQHF.

V and J are TRBV25-1 and TRBJ2-3; D possibly corresponds to TRBD2 (7 bases). The CDR3 loop spans 15 amino acids. CDR1 MGHDK and CDR2 SYGVNS come from the germline V gene. Between the trimmed V and J ends, which lost 8 bases and 2 bases, there was a span of 17 bases. Here the CDR3 DNA reads TGTGCCAGCGGACAGATAACTAGCGTCACAGATACGCAGTATTTT. Translation: CASGQITSVTDTQYF.

The chain's CDR3 is CSAPSRDNSPLHF. Written as DNA, the CDR3 is TGCAGCGCACCCTCACGGGATAATTCACCCCTCCACTTT. This chain connects TRBV29-1 to TRBJ1-6; D uncertain. Germline lookup yields CDR1 SQVTM and CDR2 ANQGSEA. The V end was cut by 7 bases, the J end by 5 bases, with 12 bases between. The CDR3 sequence is 13 residues long.

This clone was recorded a few times. The CDR3 loop is CAISESRLNYGYTF. CDR3 DNA sequence: TGTGCCATCAGTGAGTCTCGTCTTAACTATGGCTACACCTTC. V gene TRBV10-3 combines with J gene TRBJ1-2; D gene ambiguous. The germline V and J ends were trimmed by 0 bases and 1 base, with 6 bases remaining between them. This CDR3 comprises 14 residues. Looked up from germline, CDR1 is ENHRY and CDR2 is SYGVKD.

This chain links TRBV4-1 with TRBJ2-3, with 8 bases identical to TRBD2. Germline V gene data show CDR1 as MGHRA and CDR2 as YSYEKL. Trimming took 1 base from V and 4 from J; bases not matched to a gene: 16. The CDR3 sequence is 19 residues long. The CDR3 DNA sequence: TGCGCCAGCAGCCAAGTAGGGCTCGGGGGGGGGCGGGAGGCAGATACGCAGTATTTT. Translated, it gives CASSQVGLGGGREADTQYF.

This clone was picked up a small number of times. The chain uses TRBV7-9 and TRBJ2-5; 9 nucleotides match TRBD2. Germline-derived CDR1 and CDR2 are SEHNR and FQNEAQ (reference sequence). This CDR3 region has 17 residues. Trimming at V came to 2 bases and at J to 5 bases, leaving 12 bases not matched to a gene. CDR3 bases: TGTGCCAGCAGCTTAATACTCGGGACTAGCAGGAGGGAGACCCAGTACTTC. It yields the protein CASSLILGTSRRETQYF.

Comment on this clone: The same CDR3 also results from other DNA sequences found in this sample. V and J are TRBV19 and TRBJ2-7, with 8 nucleotides matching TRBD1. In germline, CDR1 is LNHDA, CDR2 SQIVND (reference sequence). Germline trimming cut 2 bases from V and 2 bases from J; bases unmatched to any gene: 2. CDR3 length: 14 amino acids. The CDR3 DNA reads as TGTGCCAGTAGTATAAGGACAGGGCCCTACGAGCAGTACTTC. Translation: CASSIRTGPYEQYF.

In this sample, this clone turned up a few times. An end of the junction does not agree with germline; a read error may underlie this. The chain uses TRBV5-1 and TRBJ1-2, with D possibly TRBD1 on 5 matching bases. The CDR3 runs to 13 residues. Per germline, CDR1 SGHRS and CDR2 YFSETQ. Here the CDR3 DNA reads TGCGCCACCAGCGATTCAGGGAACTATGGCTACACCTTC. Translation: CATSDSGNYGYTF.

The rearrangement links TRBV19 to TRBJ1-5; possible D gene TRBD1, 6 bases. The CDR3 totals 17 residues. Per germline, CDR1 LNHDA and CDR2 SQIVND (reference sequence). With 9 bases removed from V and 0 bases from J, the gap between germline ends came to 21 bases. The CDR3 DNA reads as TGTGCCAGCGGGAAGGTGGGGACACCGTATAGCAATCAGCCCCAGCATTTT. This sequence encodes CASGKVGTPYSNQPQHF. Full variable domain (remainder filled in from reference TRBV19 and TRBJ1-5): DGGITQSPKYLFRKEGQNVTLSCEQNLNHDAMYWYRQDPGQGLRLIYYSQIVNDFQKGDIAEGYSVSREKKESFPLTVTSAQKNPTAFYLCASGKVGTPYSNQPQHFGDGTRLSIL.

Only a few counts were recorded for this clone. This chain links TRBV5-1 with TRBJ2-4; 14 bases map to TRBD2. J lost 6 bases, V lost 3 bases, and 5 bases had no gene match. The length of the CDR3 is 16 residues. Germline-derived CDR1 and CDR2 are SGHRS and YFSETQ. The CDR3 coding sequence is TGCGCCAGCAGCTCGGGGACTAGCGGGGGAGGAAACATTCAGTACTTC. Amino acids: CASSSGTSGGGNIQYF.